The clone carrying this TCR beta chain was detected ten times or more. The antigen is unknown. The sample belongs to a study of T-cell reconstitution after alpha-beta-depleted transplantation in children. Study findings and constraints: Some patients showed high day-60 TCRbeta diversity, which derived from surviving recipient T cells and thymic progenitors. Newly made T cells mostly supplied T-cell counts and diversity one year after transplant. Alpha-beta T cells about two months after transplant reportedly derived from several hundred expanded graft clones.

Using unique molecular identifiers, the investigators prepared the TCRbeta library. TCRdb analysed the PCR reads with MiXCR anew, one entry per CDR3 protein. The sample lists under 250,000 distinct CDR3 sequences, about 7% occurring once. The CDR3 extends over 14 amino acids. The ends were cut back, 6 bases at V and 5 bases at J, with 11 bases in the middle. The chain joins TRBV12-3 or TRBV12-4 to TRBJ1-6; D perhaps matches TRBD1 (5 bases). Sequencing was performed on PBMCs, taken before TCRalphabeta/CD19-depleted stem cell transplant. This clonotype was obtained from a boy younger than 10 with acute lymphoblastic leukemia, due to receive a stem cell transplant. The CDR3 DNA is TGTGCCAGCAGCAGGGCGGTCGATAATTCACCCCTCCACTTT. Its translation: CASSRAVDNSPLHF.